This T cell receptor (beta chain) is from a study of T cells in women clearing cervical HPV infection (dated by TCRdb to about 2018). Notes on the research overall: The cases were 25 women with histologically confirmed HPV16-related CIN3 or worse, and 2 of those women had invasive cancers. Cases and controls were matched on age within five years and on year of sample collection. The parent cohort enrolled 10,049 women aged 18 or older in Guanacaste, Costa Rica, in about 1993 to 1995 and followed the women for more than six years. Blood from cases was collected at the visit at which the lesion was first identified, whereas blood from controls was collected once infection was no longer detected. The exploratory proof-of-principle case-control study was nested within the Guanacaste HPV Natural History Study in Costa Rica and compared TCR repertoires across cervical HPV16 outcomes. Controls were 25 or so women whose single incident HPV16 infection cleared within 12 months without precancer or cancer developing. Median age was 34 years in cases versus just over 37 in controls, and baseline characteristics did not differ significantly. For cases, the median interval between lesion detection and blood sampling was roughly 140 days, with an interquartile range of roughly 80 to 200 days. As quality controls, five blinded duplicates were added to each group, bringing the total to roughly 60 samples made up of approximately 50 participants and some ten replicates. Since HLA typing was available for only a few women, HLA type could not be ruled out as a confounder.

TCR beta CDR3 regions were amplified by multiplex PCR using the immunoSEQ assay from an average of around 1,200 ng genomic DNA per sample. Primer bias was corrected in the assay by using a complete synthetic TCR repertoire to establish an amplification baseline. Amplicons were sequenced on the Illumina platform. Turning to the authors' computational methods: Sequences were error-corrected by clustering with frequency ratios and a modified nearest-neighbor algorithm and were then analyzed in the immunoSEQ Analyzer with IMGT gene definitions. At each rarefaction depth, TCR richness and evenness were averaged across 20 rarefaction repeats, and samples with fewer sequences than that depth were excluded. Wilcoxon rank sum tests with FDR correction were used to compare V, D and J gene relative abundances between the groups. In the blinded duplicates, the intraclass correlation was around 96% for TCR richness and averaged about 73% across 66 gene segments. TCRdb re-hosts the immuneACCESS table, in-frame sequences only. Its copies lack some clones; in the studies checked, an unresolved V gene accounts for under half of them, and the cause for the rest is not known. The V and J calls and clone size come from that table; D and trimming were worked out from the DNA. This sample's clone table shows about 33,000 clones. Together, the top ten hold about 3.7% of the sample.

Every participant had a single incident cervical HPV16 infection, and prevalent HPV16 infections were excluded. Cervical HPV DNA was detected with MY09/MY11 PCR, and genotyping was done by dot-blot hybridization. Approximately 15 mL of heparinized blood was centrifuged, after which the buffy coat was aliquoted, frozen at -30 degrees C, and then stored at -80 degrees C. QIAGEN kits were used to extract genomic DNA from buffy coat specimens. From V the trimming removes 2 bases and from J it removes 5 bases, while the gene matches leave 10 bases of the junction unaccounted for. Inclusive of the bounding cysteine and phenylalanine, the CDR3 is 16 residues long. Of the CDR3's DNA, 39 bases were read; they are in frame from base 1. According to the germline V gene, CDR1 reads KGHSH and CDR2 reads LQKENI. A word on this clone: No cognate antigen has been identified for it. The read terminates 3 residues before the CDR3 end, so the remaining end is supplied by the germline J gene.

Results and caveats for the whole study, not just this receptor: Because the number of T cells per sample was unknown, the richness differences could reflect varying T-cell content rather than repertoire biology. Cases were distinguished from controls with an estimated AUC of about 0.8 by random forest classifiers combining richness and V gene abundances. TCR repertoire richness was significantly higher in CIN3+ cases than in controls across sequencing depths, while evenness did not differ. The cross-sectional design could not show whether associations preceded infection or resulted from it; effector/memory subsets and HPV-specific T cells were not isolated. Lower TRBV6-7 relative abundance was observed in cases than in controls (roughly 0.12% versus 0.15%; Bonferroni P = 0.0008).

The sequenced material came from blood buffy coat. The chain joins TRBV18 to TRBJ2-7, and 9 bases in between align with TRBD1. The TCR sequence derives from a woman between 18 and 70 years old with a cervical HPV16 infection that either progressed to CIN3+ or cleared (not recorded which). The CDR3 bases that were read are TGTGCCAGCTCACCAAGAGGGGACAGGGCAGTACACGAG. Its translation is CASSPRGDRAVHE. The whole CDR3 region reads CASSPRGDRAVHEQYF.